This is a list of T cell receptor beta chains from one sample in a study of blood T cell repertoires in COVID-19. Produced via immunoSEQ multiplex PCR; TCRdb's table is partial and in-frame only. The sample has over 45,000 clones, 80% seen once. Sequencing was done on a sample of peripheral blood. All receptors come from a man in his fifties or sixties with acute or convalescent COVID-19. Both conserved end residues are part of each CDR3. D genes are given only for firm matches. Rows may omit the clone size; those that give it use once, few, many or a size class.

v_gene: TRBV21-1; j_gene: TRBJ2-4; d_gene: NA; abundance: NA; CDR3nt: TGTGCCAGCAGCCGGAGTCCGGTTATAGCGACGCCAGGAAACATTCAGTACTTC; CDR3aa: CASSRSPVIATPGNIQYF
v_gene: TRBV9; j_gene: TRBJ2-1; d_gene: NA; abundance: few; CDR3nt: TGTGCCAGCAGCGTAGGAGGCCTGAGTGAGCAGTTCTTC; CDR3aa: CASSVGGLSEQFF
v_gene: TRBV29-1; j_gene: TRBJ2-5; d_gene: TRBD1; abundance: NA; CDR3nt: TGCAGCAGCCGCATCGGGACAGGGGGTCGGGAGACCCAGTACTTC; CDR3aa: CSSRIGTGGRETQYF
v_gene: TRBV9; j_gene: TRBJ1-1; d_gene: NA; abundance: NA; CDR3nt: TGTGCCAGCAGCGTAGTCCAGGGGAACACTGAAGCTTTCTTT; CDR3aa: CASSVVQGNTEAFF
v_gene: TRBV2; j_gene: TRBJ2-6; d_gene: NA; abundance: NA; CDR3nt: TGTGCCAGCACCCCGGTTGAGACTGGGGCCAACGTCCTGACTTTC; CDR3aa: CASTPVETGANVLTF
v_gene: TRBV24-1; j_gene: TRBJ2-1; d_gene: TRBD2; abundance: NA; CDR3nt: TGTGCCACCAGTGATTCGACGGGGGGGCCAAGGGAGCAGTTCTTC; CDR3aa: CATSDSTGGPREQFF
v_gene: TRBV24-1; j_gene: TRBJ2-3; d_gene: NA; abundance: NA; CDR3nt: TGTGCCACCAGTGACCAACGTTCGGTCGGAGCGCGCTTAAGCACAGATACGCAGTATTTT; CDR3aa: CATSDQRSVGARLSTDTQYF
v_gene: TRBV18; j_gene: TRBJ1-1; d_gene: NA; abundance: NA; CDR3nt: TGTGCCAGCTCACGGGACACGGCCACTGAAGCTTTCTTT; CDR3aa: CASSRDTATEAFF
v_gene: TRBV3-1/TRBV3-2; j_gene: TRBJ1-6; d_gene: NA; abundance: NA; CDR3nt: TGTGCCAGCAGCCAACCTAACGTTGGTTCACCCCTCCACTTT; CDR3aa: CASSQPNVGSPLHF
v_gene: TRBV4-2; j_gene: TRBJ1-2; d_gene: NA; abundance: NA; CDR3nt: TGTGCCAGCAGCCTAGGTTCAGGGGCCGCAGCAGACCCCTATGGCTACACCTTC; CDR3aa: CASSLGSGAAADPYGYTF
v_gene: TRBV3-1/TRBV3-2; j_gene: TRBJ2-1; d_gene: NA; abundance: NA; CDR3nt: TGTGCCAGCAGCCAAGCTCTAGCTAGGAATGAGCAGTTCTTC; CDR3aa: CASSQALARNEQFF
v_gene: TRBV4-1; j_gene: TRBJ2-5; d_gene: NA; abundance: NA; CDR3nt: TGCGCCAGCAGCCAAGGCCGTCAGGTGACCCAGTACTTC; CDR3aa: CASSQGRQVTQYF
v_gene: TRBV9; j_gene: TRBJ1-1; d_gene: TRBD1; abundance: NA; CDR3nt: TGTGCCAGCAGCGCCCGGGGACAGTACACTGAAGCTTTCTTT; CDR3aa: CASSARGQYTEAFF
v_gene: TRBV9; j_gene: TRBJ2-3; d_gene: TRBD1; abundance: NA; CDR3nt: TGTGCCAGCAGCCCTGTAGGGGGCAACACAGATACGCAGTATTTT; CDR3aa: CASSPVGGNTDTQYF
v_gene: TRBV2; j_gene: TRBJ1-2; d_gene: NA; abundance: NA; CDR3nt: TGTGCCAGCAGTGAGAATGGGAGAGGAGGCTACACCTTC; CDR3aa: CASSENGRGGYTF
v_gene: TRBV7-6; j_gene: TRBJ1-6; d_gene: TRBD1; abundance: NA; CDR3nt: TGTGCCAGCAGCTTAGGCAACAGGGGCAGCGGTTCACCCCTCCACTTT; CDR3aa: CASSLGNRGSGSPLHF
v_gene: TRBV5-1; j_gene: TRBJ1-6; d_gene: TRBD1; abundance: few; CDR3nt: TGCGCCAGCAGCCGACAGGGGGCTGAGGATTCACCCCTCCACTTT; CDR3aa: CASSRQGAEDSPLHF
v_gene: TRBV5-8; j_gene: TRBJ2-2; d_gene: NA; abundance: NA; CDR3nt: TGTGCCAGCAGCTTGGTGTCGACCGGGGAGCTGTTTTTT; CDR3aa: CASSLVSTGELFF
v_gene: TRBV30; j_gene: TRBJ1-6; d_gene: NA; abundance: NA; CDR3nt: TGTGCCTGGAGTGTAACGGCGGGACGTTCACCCCTCCACTTT; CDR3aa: CAWSVTAGRSPLHF
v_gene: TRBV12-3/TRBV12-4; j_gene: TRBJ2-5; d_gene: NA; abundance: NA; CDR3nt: TGTGCCAGCACTCGCTTAGAGGCCCAGTACTTC; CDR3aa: CASTRLEAQYF
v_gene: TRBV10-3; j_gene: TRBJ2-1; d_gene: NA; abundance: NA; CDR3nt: TGTGCCATCAGTGGCTTGGGGAGCTCCTACAATGAGCAGTTCTTC; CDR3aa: CAISGLGSSYNEQFF
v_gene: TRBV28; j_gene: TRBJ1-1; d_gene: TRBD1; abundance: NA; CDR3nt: TGTGCCACCGGACAGGGGGTCCTATGGACGGCTTTCTTT; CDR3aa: CATGQGVLWTAFF
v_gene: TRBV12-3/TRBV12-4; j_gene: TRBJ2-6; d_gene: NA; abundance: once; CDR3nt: TGTGCCAGCCGTCAGGGGGGGGCCAACGTCCTGACTTTC; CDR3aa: CASRQGGANVLTF
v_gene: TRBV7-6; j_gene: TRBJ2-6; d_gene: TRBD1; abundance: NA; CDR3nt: TGTGCCACTGGGACAGCCTCTGGGGCCAACGTCCTGACTTTC; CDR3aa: CATGTASGANVLTF
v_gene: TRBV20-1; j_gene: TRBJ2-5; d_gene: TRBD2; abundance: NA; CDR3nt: TGCAGTGCTAGTCGGTCTAGCGGACACCAAGAGACCCAGTACTTC; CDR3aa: CSASRSSGHQETQYF
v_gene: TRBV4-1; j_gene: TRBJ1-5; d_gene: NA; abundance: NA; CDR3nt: TGCGCCAGCAGCCAAGATATCGGGGGGTGGCAGCCCCAGCATTTT; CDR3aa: CASSQDIGGWQPQHF
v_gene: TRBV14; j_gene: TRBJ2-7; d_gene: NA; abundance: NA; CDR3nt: TGTGCCAGCAGCCAAGAGGGCCTGATCTACGAGCAGTACTTC; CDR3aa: CASSQEGLIYEQYF
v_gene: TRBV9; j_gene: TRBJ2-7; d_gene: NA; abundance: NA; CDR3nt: TGTGCCAGCAGCCGCGGGGGGACAGGGAGTAACGAGCAGTACTTC; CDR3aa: CASSRGGTGSNEQYF
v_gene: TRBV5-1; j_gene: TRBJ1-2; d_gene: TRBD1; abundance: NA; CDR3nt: TGCGCCAGCAGCGGGACAGGGATGAACTATGGCTACACCTTC; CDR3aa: CASSGTGMNYGYTF
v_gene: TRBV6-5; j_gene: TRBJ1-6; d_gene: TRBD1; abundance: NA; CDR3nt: TGTGCCAGCAGGTTCTGGGGACAGAATTCACCCCTCCACTTT; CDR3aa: CASRFWGQNSPLHF
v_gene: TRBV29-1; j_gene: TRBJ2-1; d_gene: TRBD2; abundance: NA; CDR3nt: TGCAGCGTTCCGGGGACTAGCGTTGTCTCCTACAATGAGCAGTTCTTC; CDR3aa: CSVPGTSVVSYNEQFF
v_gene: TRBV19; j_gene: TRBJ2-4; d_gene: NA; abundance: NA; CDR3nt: TGTGCCAGTAGCCGAGGTCAGATAGCCAAAAACATTCAGTACTTC; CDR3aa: CASSRGQIAKNIQYF
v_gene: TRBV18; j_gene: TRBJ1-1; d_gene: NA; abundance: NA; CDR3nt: TGTGCCAGCTCAGCCGGGTCTCGAAACACTGAAGCTTTCTTT; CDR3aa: CASSAGSRNTEAFF
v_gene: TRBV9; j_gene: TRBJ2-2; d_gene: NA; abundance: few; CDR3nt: TGTGCCAGCAAGCGGACGGGGGAGCTGTTTTTT; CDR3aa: CASKRTGELFF
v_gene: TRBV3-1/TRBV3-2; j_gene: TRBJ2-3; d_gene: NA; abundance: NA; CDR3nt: TGTGCCAGCAGCCCTCGATGGAGGGGGCCAGATACGCAGTATTTT; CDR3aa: CASSPRWRGPDTQYF